A single sample is the source of the 26 T cell receptor beta chains below, sequenced in a study of blood T cell repertoires in COVID-19. The table came from immunoSEQ multiplex PCR; TCRdb's copy has only in-frame clones and leaves some out. Among some 86,000 clones listed, approximately 87% were seen once. Sample: peripheral blood. The receptors stem from an older woman with acute or convalescent COVID-19.

The genes are TRBV18 and TRBJ2-7; 9 positions match TRBD1. The CDR3 runs to 18 residues. Germline lookup yields CDR1 KGHSH and CDR2 LQKENI. The V gene end was trimmed by 2 bases and the J gene end by 3 bases; junction bases not matched to a gene: 14. Here the CDR3 reads CASSPSLATGGSHYEQYV. In DNA, the CDR3 is TGTGCCAGCTCACCATCTTTAGCGACAGGGGGTTCCCACTACGAGCAGTACGTC.

This rearrangement joins TRBV7-2 to TRBJ1-2; 7 bases are a match to TRBD1. Losses at the gene ends were 5 bases for V and 5 bases for J; bases not matched to a gene: 11. Germline-derived CDR1 and CDR2 are SGHTA and FQGNSA. The CDR3 runs 15 residues. CDR3 in amino acids: CASSPRGIPGYGYTF. The CDR3 DNA reads as TGTGCCAGCAGCCCCAGGGGGATCCCAGGGTATGGCTACACCTTC.

The gene calls are TRBV27 and TRBJ1-2; D unclear. Germline CDR1 and CDR2: MNHEY and SMNVEV (reference sequence). V was pared by 0 bases and J by 0 bases, with 14 bases between. The CDR3 consists of 17 residues. The CDR3 DNA is TGTGCCAGCAGTTTATCGATGACTAACGGAGCTAACTATGGCTACACCTTC. It is translated as CASSLSMTNGANYGYTF.

The chain carries TRBV5-6 and TRBJ2-1; 9 nucleotides agree with TRBD1. The CDR3 is made up of 13 amino acids. With 9 bases clipped from V and 5 bases from J, the junction kept 6 bases outside the gene matches. Germline CDR1 reads SGHDT; CDR2 reads YYEEEE. This CDR3 is CAIRDRVNNEQFF. The DNA of the CDR3 is TGTGCCATCAGGGACAGGGTCAACAATGAGCAGTTCTTC.

This chain links TRBV10-2 with TRBJ2-1, with 9 bases aligning to TRBD1. This CDR3 comprises 15 residues. Trimming cost V 7 bases and J 8 bases; bases outside gene matches: 12. Looked up from germline, CDR1 is WSHSY and CDR2 is SAAADI. The CDR3 coding sequence is TGCGCCAGCAACCTCCCCGGGACAGGGCGGGATGAGCAGTTCTTC. Amino acid sequence: CASNLPGTGRDEQFF.

In its sample, this clone was seen once. The V gene is TRBV27, the J gene TRBJ2-6; weak D call: TRBD1 (6 bases). CDR3 size: 12 residues. Germline loops: CDR1 MNHEY, CDR2 SMNVEV (reference sequence). V was cut by 6 bases and J by 12 bases, with 12 bases left in between. CDR3 bases: TGTGCCAGCAGAACGACAGGAGGCGTCCTGACTTTC. It translates to CASRTTGGVLTF.

This clone was recorded once. The J gene is TRBJ1-4, the V gene TRBV4-3, with 9 bases matching TRBD1. Unmatched junction bases numbered 5, after V lost 5 bases and J lost 4 bases. The CDR3 length is 15 residues. Germline V gene sequence: CDR1 LGHNA, CDR2 YSLEER. CDR3 nucleotide sequence: TGCGCCAGCAGCAAGGGACAGGGTGGTAATGAAAAACTGTTTTTT. Its translation: CASSKGQGGNEKLFF.

The J gene is TRBJ1-1, the V gene TRBV30; D unresolved. Germline values: CDR1 GTSNPN, CDR2 SVGIG (reference sequence). V lost 0 bases to trimming and J lost 2 bases, with 25 bases between them. The CDR3 contains 19 residues. CDR3 DNA sequence: TGTGCCTGGAGTGTATTTGTTGGGCAGACCACGATCCGAAACACTGAAGCTTTCTTT. It encodes CAWSVFVGQTTIRNTEAFF.

The chain recombines TRBV4-1 with TRBJ1-4; 8 bases match TRBD1. The CDR3 sequence is 14 residues long. Germline-derived CDR1 and CDR2 are MGHRA and YSYEKL. J was trimmed by 8 bases and V by 1 base; bases with no gene match: 3. CDR3 sequence reads: CASSQGTGYEKLFF. CDR3 bases: TGCGCCAGCAGCCAAGGGACAGGGTACGAAAAACTGTTTTTT.

The chain recombines TRBV5-4 with TRBJ1-1; TRBD1 agrees at 12 bases. The CDR3 sequence is 17 residues long. J gave up 5 bases and V 4 bases, and 12 bases lay outside the gene matches. Germline V gives CDR1 SGHNT, CDR2 YYREEE (reference sequence). CDR3 DNA: TGTGCCAGCAGCCCACCGTCCGGGACAGGGGGCTGGACTGAAGCTTTCTTT. Translation gives CASSPPSGTGGWTEAFF.

This chain connects TRBV7-6 to TRBJ2-3; TRBD2 aligns across 11 bases. CDR1 and CDR2 (germline): SGHVS, FNYEAQ. The length of the CDR3 is 14 residues. V gave up 6 bases and J gave up 6 bases; unmatched junction bases: 5. The CDR3 is CASSPLAGGDTQYF. The DNA for the CDR3 is TGTGCCAGCAGTCCTCTAGCGGGGGGTGATACGCAGTATTTT.

The sample holds a few counts of this clone. The rearrangement links TRBV6-5 to TRBJ1-5, with 7 bases identical to TRBD1. The CDR3 runs 15 residues. Unmatched junction bases numbered 6, after V lost 7 bases and J lost 0 bases. Germline CDR1 is MNHEY and CDR2 is SVGAGI. CDR3 sequence: CASIWGQTSNQPQHF. In nucleotides, the CDR3 is TGTGCCAGCATTTGGGGACAGACTAGCAATCAGCCCCAGCATTTT.

The chain joins TRBV10-3 to TRBJ2-7; the D gene is possibly TRBD2 (5 bases). The CDR3 covers 12 residues. Germline V lookup: CDR1 ENHRY, CDR2 SYGVKD. V was cut by 3 bases and J by 5 bases, with 8 bases left in between. CDR3 sequence (DNA): TGTGCCATCAGTGATAAGGGAGACGAGCAGTACGTC. It yields the protein CAISDKGDEQYV.

The chain couples TRBV9 to TRBJ1-3; no clear D gene. Per germline, CDR1 SGDLS and CDR2 YYNGEE. The CDR3 length is 16 residues. Trimming cost V 0 bases and J 8 bases, with 18 bases left between them. The CDR3 region is CASSVGGFRRADTIYF. The CDR3 region has the DNA TGTGCCAGCAGCGTAGGAGGATTCAGAAGAGCGGACACCATATATTTT.

The rearrangement joins TRBV10-3 to TRBJ1-2, with D maybe TRBD1 (5 bases). The germline CDR1 and CDR2 sequences are ENHRY and SYGVKD. CDR3 length equals 13 residues. V lost 4 bases and J 8 bases, leaving 14 bases between the germline ends. The CDR3 sequence: CAISGGGTQGYTF. The DNA of the CDR3 is TGTGCCATCAGTGGGGGAGGGACCCAAGGCTACACCTTC.

With regard to this clone: Additional DNA sequences in this sample encode the identical CDR3. The chain uses TRBV18 and TRBJ2-1; 7 bases agree with TRBD1. CDR1 and CDR2 from the germline V gene are KGHSH and LQKENI. The CDR3 covers 12 residues. The V segment lost 3 bases and the J segment 8 bases; nucleotides outside the gene matches: 1. DNA of the CDR3: TGTGCCAGCTCACCCAGGGGGTATGAGCAGTTCTTC. Its protein product is CASSPRGYEQFF.

The chain has TRBV7-9 and TRBJ2-3; 7 bases agree with TRBD2. Trimming took 5 bases from V and 2 from J; bases not matched to a gene: 13. The CDR3 loop spans 17 amino acids. Looked up from germline, CDR1 is SEHNR and CDR2 is FQNEAQ (reference sequence). In DNA form, the CDR3 reads TGTGCCAGCAGCCCCAGTCTTGACGGGGGGAACACAGATACGCAGTATTTT. Its protein product is CASSPSLDGGNTDTQYF.

The chain employs TRBV27 and TRBJ2-2, with TRBD1 as a possible D gene (6 bases). Deletions cut 5 bases from V and 6 bases from J, with 19 bases between. In germline, CDR1 is MNHEY, CDR2 SMNVEV (reference sequence). The CDR3 is 16 residues long. The CDR3 region has the DNA TGTGCCAGCAGTGTCTCCCTGGGGGCGAGAGCCGGGGAGCTGTTTTTT. It is translated as CASSVSLGARAGELFF.

The genes are TRBV10-3 and TRBJ1-5; 8 nucleotides line up with TRBD1. Germline CDR1 reads ENHRY; CDR2 reads SYGVKD. J lost 2 bases, V lost 2 bases, and 2 bases had no gene match. This CDR3 comprises 15 residues. CDR3 sequence: CAISEDRGGNQPQHF. CDR3 bases: TGTGCCATCAGTGAGGACAGGGGTGGCAATCAGCCCCAGCATTTT.

The gene calls are TRBV19 and TRBJ1-1; 7 nucleotides align to TRBD1. V was pared by 6 bases and J by 3 bases, with 4 bases of the junction left unmatched. The length of the CDR3 is 13 residues. Germline assignment: CDR1 LNHDA and CDR2 SQIVND (reference sequence). The chain's CDR3 is CASSLDRDTEAFF. Here the CDR3 DNA reads TGTGCCAGTAGCCTAGACAGGGACACTGAAGCTTTCTTT. Full variable domain (rest looked up from reference TRBV19 and TRBJ1-1): DGGITQSPKYLFRKEGQNVTLSCEQNLNHDAMYWYRQDPGQGLRLIYYSQIVNDFQKGDIAEGYSVSREKKESFPLTVTSAQKNPTAFYLCASSLDRDTEAFFGQGTRLTVV.

The chain joins TRBV11-3 to TRBJ1-6, with D hard to call. CDR1 and CDR2 (germline): SGHNT, YENEEA. The length of the CDR3 is 14 residues. Trimming pared 1 base from V and 9 bases from J, leaving 10 bases between. The CDR3 region has the DNA TGTGCCAGCAGCTTAGGGGAGGAGAGTTCACCCCTCCACTTT. Amino acid sequence: CASSLGEESSPLHF.

The chain uses TRBV27 and TRBJ2-1; 11 nucleotides align to TRBD2. Germline CDR1 MNHEY, CDR2 SMNVEV (reference sequence). The junction had 7 bases not matched to a gene; V was cut back by 3 bases and J by 9 bases. This CDR3 region has 15 residues. In DNA, the CDR3 is TGTGCCAGCAGTTTGGGGCTAGCGGGAGGAAGTGAGCAGTTCTTC. It translates to CASSLGLAGGSEQFF.

J is TRBJ2-3 and V is TRBV3-1 (or the pseudogene TRBV3-2), with 13 bases identical to TRBD2. Germline values: CDR1 LGHDT, CDR2 YNNKEL (reference sequence). This CDR3 is built from 16 residues. After removal of 0 bases from V and 8 bases from J, the junction contained 5 bases not matched to a gene. CDR3 amino acids: CASSQEGLAGLGTQYF. For the CDR3, the DNA is TGTGCCAGCAGCCAAGAGGGACTAGCGGGGTTGGGTACGCAGTATTTT.

The genes are TRBV5-6 and TRBJ2-1, with D unclear. This CDR3 comprises 15 residues. Between the trimmed V and J ends, which lost 0 bases and 1 base, there was a span of 8 bases. Germline lookup yields CDR1 SGHDT and CDR2 YYEEEE. In DNA, the CDR3 is TGTGCCAGCAGCTTGGTCACGAGGTCCTACAATGAGCAGTTCTTC. It yields the protein CASSLVTRSYNEQFF. Using reference TRBV5-6 and TRBJ2-1 for the parts outside the CDR3, the full variable domain is DAGVTQSPTHLIKTRGQQVTLRCSPKSGHDTVSWYQQALGQGPQFIFQYYEEEERQRGNFPDRFSGHQFPNYSSELNVNALLLGDSALYLCASSLVTRSYNEQFFGPGTRLTVL.

The chain has TRBV19 and TRBJ1-5, with D hard to call. The CDR3 sequence is 15 residues long. V shed 6 bases and J shed 2 bases, with 14 bases lying between them. Germline CDR1 is LNHDA and CDR2 is SQIVND (reference sequence). This CDR3 reads CASRWADSRNQPQHF. The CDR3 nucleotides read TGTGCCAGTAGATGGGCCGATAGTCGCAATCAGCCCCAGCATTTT.

J is TRBJ2-6 and V is TRBV19; D is perhaps TRBD2 (7 bases). The germline V gene encodes CDR1 LNHDA and CDR2 SQIVND (reference sequence). The V end was cut by 6 bases, the J end by 0 bases, with 12 bases between. CDR3 size: 16 residues. The CDR3 loop reads CASRRGGASGANVLTF. CDR3 DNA: TGTGCCAGTAGAAGGGGGGGGGCCTCTGGGGCCAACGTCCTGACTTTC.